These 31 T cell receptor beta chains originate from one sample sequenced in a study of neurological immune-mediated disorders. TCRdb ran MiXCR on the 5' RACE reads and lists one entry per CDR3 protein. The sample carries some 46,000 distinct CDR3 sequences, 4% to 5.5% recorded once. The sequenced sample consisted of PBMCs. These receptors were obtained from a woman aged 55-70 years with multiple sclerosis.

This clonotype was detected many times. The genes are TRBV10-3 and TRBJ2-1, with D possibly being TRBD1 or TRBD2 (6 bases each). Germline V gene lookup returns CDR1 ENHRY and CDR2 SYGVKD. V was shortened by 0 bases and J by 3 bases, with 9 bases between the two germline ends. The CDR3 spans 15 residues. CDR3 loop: CAISESRGVYNEQFF. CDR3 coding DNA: TGTGCCATCAGTGAGTCGAGGGGGGTCTACAATGAGCAGTTCTTC.

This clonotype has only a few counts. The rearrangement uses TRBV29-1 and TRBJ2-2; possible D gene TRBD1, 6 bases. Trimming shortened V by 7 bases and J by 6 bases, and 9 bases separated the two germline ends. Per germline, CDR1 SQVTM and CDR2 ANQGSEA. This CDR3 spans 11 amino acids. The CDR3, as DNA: TGCAGCGCACAGGGAGCCGGGGAGCTGTTTTTT. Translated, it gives CSAQGAGELFF.

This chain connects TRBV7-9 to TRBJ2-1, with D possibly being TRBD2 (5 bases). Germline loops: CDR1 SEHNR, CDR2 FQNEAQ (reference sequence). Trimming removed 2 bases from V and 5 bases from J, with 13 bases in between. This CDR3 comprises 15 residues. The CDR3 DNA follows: TGTGCCAGCAGCTTATTCGGGCTAGCCGACAATGAGCAGTTCTTC. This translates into CASSLFGLADNEQFF.

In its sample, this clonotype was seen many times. In nucleotides, the CDR3 is TGCAGTGCTGGGGGATTGGCGGGGGGAAACAATGAGCAGTTCTTC. Protein sequence: CSAGGLAGGNNEQFF. V is TRBV20-1 and J is TRBJ2-1; 8 bases align to TRBD2. Germline V lookup: CDR1 DFQATT, CDR2 SNEGSKA (reference sequence). V lost 5 bases to trimming and J lost 5 bases; unmatched junction nucleotides: 11. CDR3 length equals 15 residues.

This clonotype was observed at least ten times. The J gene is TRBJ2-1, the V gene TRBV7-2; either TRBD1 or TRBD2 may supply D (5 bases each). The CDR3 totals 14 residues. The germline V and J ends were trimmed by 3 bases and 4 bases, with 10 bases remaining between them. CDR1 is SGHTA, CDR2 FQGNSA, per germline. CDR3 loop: CASSFGGRYNEQFF. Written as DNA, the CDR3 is TGTGCCAGCAGCTTTGGGGGACGGTACAATGAGCAGTTCTTC.

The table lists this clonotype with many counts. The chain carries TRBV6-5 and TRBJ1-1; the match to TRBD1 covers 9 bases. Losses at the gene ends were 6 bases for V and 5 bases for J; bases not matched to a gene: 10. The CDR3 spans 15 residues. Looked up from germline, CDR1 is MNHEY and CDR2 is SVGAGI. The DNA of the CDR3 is TGTGCCAGCAGCCCTCCGGGACAGGGTCGAACTGAAGCTTTCTTT. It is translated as CASSPPGQGRTEAFF.

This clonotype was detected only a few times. CDR3 bases: TGTGCCAGCAGCCGACAGGTTGGGGGCGAAGCTTTCTTT. It codes for CASSRQVGGEAFF. The V gene is TRBV7-2, the J gene TRBJ1-1, with D perhaps TRBD1 (6 bases). Germline V lookup: CDR1 SGHTA, CDR2 FQGNSA. Trimming took 5 bases from V and 8 from J, leaving 15 bases between them. CDR3 length: 13 amino acids.

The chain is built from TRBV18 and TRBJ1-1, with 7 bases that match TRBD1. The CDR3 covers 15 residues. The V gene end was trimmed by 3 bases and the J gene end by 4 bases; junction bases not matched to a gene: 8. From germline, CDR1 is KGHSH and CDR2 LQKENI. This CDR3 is CASSPRQGGSTEAFF. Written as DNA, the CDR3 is TGTGCCAGCTCACCCCGACAGGGAGGATCCACTGAAGCTTTCTTT.

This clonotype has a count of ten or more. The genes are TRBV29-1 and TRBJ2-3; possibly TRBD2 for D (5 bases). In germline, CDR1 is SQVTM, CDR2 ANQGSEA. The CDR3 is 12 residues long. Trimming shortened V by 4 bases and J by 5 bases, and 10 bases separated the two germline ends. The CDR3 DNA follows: TGCAGCGTTGGGGGAGCCGAAGATACGCAGTATTTT. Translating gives CSVGGAEDTQYF.

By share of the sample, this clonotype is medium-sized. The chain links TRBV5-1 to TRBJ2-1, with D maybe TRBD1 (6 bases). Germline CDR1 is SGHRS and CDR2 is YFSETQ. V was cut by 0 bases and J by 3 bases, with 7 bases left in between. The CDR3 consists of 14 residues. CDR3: CASSLDRDYNEQFF. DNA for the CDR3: TGCGCCAGCAGCTTGGACAGGGACTACAATGAGCAGTTCTTC.

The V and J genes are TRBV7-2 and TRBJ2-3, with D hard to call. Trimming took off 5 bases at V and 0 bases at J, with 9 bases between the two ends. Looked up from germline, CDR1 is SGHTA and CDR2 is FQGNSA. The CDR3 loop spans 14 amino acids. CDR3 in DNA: TGTGCCAGCAGCCCCCGTCTGAGCACAGATACGCAGTATTTT. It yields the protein CASSPRLSTDTQYF.

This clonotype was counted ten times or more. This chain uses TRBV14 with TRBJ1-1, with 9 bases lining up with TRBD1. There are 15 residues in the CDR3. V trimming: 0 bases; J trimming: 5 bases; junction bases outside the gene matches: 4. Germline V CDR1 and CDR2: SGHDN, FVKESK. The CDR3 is CASSQEGTGWTEAFF. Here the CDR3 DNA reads TGTGCCAGCAGCCAAGAAGGGACAGGGTGGACTGAAGCTTTCTTT.

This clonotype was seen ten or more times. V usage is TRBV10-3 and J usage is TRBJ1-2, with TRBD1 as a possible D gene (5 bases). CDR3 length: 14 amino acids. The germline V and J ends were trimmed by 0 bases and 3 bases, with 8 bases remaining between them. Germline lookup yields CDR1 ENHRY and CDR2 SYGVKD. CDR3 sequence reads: CAISESGRDYGYTF. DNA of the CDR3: TGTGCCATCAGTGAGTCCGGCAGGGACTATGGCTACACCTTC.

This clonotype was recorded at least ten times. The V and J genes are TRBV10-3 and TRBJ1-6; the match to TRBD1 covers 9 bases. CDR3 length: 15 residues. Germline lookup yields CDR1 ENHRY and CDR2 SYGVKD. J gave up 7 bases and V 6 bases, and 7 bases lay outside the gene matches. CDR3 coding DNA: TGTGCCATCAGCCCTGGGGGACAGGGAAATTCACCCCTCCACTTT. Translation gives CAISPGGQGNSPLHF.

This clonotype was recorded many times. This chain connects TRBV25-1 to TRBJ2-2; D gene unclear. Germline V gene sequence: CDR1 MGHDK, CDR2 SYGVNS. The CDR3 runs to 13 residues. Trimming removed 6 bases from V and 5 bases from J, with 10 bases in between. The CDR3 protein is CASRASVTGELFF. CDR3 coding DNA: TGTGCCAGCAGGGCCAGTGTAACCGGGGAGCTGTTTTTT.

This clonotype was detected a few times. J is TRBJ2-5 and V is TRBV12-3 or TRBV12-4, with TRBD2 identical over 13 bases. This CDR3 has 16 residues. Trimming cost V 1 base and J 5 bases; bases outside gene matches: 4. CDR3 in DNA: TGTGCCAGCAGTTTAGGGACTAGCGGGAGTTATGAGACCCAGTACTTC. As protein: CASSLGTSGSYETQYF.

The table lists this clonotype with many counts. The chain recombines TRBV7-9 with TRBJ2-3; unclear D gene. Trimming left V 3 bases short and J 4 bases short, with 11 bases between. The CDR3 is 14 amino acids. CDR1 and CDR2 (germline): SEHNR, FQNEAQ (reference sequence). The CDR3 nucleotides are TGTGCCAGCAGCTTCACCCGAGAGGCAGATACGCAGTATTTT. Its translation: CASSFTREADTQYF.

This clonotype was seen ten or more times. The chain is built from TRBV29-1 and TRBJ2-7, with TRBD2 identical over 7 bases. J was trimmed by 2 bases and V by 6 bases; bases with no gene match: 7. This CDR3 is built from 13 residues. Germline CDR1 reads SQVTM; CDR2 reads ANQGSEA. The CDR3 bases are TGCAGCGTGGCGCGTGGGGGGGCCTACGAGCAGTACTTC. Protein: CSVARGGAYEQYF.

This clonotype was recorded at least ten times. This CDR3 reads CASSFSLGSEKLFF. The CDR3, as DNA: TGTGCCAGCAGTTTTTCCCTAGGGAGTGAAAAACTGTTTTTT. This chain connects TRBV12-3 or TRBV12-4 to TRBJ1-4; D remains ambiguous. V was clipped by 3 bases and J by 7 bases, with 12 bases between them. The CDR3 consists of 14 residues.

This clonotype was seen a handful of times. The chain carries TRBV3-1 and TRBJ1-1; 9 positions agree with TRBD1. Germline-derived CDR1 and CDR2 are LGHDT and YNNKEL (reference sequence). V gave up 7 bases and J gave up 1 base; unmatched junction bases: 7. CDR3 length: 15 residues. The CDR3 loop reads CASTLSTGGNTEAFF. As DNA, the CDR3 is TGTGCCAGCACCCTTTCGACAGGGGGGAACACTGAAGCTTTCTTT.

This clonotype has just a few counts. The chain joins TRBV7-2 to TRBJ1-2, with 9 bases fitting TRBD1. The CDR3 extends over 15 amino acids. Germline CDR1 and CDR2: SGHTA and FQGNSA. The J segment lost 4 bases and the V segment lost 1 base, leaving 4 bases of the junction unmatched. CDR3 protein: CASSLGGQGRYGYTF. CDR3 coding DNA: TGTGCCAGCAGCTTAGGAGGACAGGGGCGCTATGGCTACACCTTC.

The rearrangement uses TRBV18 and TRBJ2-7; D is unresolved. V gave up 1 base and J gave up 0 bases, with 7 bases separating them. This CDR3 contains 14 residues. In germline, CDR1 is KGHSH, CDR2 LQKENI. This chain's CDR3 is CASSPLQNSYEQYV. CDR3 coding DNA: TGTGCCAGCTCACCACTACAGAACTCCTACGAGCAGTACGTC.

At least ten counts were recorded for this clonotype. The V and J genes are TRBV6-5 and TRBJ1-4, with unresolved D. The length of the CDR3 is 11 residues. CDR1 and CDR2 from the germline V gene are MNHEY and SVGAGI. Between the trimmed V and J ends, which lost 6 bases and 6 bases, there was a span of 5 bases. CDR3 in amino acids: CASRGYEKLFF. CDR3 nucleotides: TGTGCCAGCAGGGGCTATGAAAAACTGTTTTTT.

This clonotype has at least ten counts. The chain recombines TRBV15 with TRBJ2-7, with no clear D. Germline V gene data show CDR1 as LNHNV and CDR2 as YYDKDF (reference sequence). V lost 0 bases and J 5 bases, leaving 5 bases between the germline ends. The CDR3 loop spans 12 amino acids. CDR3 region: CATSRDRNEQYV. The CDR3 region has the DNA TGTGCCACCAGCAGAGATCGGAACGAGCAGTACGTC.

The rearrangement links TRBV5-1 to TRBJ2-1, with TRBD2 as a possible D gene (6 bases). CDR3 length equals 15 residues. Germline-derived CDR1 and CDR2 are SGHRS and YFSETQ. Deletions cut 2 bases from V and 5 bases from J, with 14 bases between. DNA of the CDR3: TGCGCCAGCAGCTTTCTTAGCGGATCAGACAATGAGCAGTTCTTC. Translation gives CASSFLSGSDNEQFF. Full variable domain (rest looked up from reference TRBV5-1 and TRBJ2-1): KAGVTQTPRYLIKTRGQQVTLSCSPISGHRSVSWYQQTPGQGLQFLFEYFSETQRNKGNFPGRFSGRQFSNSRSEMNVSTLELGDSALYLCASSFLSGSDNEQFFGPGTRLTVL.

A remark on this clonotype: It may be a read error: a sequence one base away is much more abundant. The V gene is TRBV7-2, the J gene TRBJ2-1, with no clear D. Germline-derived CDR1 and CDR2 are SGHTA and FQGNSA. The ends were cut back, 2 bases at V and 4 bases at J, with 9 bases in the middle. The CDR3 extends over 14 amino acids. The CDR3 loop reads CASSLSAWYNEQFF. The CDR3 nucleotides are TGTGCCAGCAGCTTAAGTGCGTGGTACAATGAGCAGTTCTTC.

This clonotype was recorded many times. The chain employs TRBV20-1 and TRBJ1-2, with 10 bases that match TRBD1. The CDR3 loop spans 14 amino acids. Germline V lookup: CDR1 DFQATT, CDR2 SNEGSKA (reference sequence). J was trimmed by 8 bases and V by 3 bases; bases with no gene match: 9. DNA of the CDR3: TGCAGTGCTAGGAGCCGGGACAGGGGTTTCGGCTACACCTTC. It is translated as CSARSRDRGFGYTF.

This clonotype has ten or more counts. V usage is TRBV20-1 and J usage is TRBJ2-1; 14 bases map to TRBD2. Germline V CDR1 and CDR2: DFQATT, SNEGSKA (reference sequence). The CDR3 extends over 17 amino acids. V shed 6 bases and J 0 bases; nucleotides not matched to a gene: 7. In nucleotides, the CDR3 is TGCAGTGCCTCGGGACTAGCGGGGGTCCTCTCCTACAATGAGCAGTTCTTC. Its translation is CSASGLAGVLSYNEQFF.

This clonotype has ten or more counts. This chain's CDR3 is CSADRGTNQPQHF. In nucleotides, the CDR3 is TGCAGTGCAGACAGGGGAACCAATCAGCCCCAGCATTTT. The gene calls are TRBV20-1 and TRBJ1-5, with 8 bases fitting TRBD1. The CDR3 contains 13 residues. Germline CDR1 reads DFQATT; CDR2 reads SNEGSKA (reference sequence). J lost 3 bases, V lost 6 bases, and 4 bases had no gene match.

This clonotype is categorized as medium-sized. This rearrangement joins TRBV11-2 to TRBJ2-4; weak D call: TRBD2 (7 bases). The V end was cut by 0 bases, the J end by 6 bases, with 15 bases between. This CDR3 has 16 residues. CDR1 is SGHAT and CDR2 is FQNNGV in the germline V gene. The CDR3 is CASSLDPGGARNIQYF. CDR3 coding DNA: TGTGCCAGCAGCTTAGATCCTGGGGGGGCGAGAAACATTCAGTACTTC.

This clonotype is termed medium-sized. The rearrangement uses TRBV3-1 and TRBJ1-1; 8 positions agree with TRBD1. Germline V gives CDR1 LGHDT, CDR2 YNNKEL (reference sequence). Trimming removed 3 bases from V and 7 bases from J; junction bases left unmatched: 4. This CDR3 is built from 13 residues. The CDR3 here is CASSHAGGLEAFF. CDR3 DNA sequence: TGTGCCAGCAGCCACGCAGGGGGCCTTGAAGCTTTCTTT.